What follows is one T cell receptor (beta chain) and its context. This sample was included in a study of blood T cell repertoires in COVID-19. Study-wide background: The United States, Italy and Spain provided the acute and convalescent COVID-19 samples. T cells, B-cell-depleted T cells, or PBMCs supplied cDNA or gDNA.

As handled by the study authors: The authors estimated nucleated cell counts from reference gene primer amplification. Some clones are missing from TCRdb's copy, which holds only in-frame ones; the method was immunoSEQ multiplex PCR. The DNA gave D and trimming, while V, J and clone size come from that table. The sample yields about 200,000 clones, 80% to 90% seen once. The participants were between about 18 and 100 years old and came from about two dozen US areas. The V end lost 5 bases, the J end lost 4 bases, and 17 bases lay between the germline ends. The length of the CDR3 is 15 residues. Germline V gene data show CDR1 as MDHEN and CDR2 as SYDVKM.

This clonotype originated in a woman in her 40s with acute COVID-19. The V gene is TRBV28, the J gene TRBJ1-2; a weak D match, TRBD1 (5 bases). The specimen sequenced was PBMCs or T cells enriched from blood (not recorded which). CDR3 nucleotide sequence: TGTGCCAGCAGTCTAAAAGGCGGGGGGTTCTATGGCTACACCTTC. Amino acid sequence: CASSLKGGGFYGYTF.